This TCR beta chain derives from a study of blood T cell repertoires in COVID-19. The table came from immunoSEQ multiplex PCR; TCRdb's copy has only in-frame clones and leaves some out. This table has 280,000 or so clones, around 90% appearing once. CDR1 and CDR2 from the germline V gene are SGHRS and YFSETQ. V gave up 1 base and J gave up 7 bases, with 9 bases separating them. The CDR3 loop spans 14 amino acids. V and J are TRBV5-1 and TRBJ1-6; weak D call: TRBD1 (6 bases). The sequence was collected from a woman aged 18-35 years with acute COVID-19. The sequenced sample was PBMCs or T cells enriched from blood (not recorded which). Here the CDR3 reads CASSLPGENSPLHF. The CDR3 region has the DNA TGCGCCAGCAGCTTGCCAGGGGAAAATTCACCCCTCCACTTT.